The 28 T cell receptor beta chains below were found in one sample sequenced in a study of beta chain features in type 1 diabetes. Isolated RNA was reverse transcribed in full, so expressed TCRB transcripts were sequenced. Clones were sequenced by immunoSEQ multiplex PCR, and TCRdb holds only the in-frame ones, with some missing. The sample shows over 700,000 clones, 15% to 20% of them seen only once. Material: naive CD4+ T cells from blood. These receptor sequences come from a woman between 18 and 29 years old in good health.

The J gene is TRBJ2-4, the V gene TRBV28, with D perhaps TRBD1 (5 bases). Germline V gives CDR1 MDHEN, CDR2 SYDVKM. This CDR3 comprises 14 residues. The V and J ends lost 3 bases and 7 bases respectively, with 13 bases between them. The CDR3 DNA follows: TGTGCCAGCAGTTTCTTAAGGGGTGGGAACATTCAGTACTTC. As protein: CASSFLRGGNIQYF.

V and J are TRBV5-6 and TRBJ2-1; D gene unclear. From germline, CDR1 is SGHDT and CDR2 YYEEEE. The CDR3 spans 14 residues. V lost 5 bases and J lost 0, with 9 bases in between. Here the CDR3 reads CASSRISSYNEQFF. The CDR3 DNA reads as TGTGCCAGCAGTAGGATAAGCTCCTACAATGAGCAGTTCTTC.

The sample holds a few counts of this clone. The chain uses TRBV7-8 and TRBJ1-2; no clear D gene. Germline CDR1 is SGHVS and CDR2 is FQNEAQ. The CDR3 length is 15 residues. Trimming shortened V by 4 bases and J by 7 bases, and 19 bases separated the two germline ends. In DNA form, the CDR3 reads TGTGCCAGCAGCTCAACAGACGCAACAACTGGTGGCTACACCTTC. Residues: CASSSTDATTGGYTF.

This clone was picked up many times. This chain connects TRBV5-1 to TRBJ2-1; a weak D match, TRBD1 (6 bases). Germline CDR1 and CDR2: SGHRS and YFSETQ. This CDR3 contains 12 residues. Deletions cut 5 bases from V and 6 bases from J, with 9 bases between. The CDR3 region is CASRMTGNEQFF. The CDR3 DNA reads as TGCGCCAGCAGGATGACAGGCAATGAGCAGTTCTTC.

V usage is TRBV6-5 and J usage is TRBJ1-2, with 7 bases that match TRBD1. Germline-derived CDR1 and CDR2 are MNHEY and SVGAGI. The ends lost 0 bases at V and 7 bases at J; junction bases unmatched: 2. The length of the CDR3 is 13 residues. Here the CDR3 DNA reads TGTGCCAGCAGTTACTCGACAGGGAGTGGCTACACCTTC. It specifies CASSYSTGSGYTF.

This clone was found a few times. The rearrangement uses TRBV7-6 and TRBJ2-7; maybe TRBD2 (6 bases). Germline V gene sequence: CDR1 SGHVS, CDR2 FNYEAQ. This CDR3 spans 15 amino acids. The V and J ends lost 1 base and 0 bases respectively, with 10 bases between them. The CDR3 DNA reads TGTGCCAGCAGCTTAGTAGCGGAGAGCTCCTACGAGCAGTACTTC. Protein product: CASSLVAESSYEQYF.

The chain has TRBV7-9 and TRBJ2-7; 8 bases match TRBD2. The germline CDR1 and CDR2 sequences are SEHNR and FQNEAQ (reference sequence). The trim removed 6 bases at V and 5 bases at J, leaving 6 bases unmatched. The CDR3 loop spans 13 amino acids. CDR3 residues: CASRAGVGDEQYF. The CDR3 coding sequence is TGTGCCAGCAGAGCGGGAGTAGGCGACGAGCAGTACTTC.

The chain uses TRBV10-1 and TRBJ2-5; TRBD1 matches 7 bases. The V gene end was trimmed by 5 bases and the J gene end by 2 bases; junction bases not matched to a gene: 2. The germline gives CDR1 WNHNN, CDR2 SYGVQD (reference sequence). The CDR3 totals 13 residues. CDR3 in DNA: TGCGCCAGCAGTCCGGGACAGCAAGAGACCCAGTACTTC. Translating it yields CASSPGQQETQYF.

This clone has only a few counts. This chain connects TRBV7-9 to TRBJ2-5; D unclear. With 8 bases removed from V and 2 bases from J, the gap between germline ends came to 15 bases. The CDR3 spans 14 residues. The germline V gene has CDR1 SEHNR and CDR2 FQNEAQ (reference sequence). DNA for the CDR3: TGTGCCAGCGGGCGGCGCGCGATACAAGAGACCCAGTACTTC. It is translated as CASGRRAIQETQYF.

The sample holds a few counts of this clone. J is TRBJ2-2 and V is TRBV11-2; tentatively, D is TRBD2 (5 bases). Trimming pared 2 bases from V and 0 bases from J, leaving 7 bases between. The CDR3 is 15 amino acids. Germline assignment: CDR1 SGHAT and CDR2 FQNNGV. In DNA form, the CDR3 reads TGTGCCAGCAGCTTAAGCGGTCCGAACACCGGGGAGCTGTTTTTT. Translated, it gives CASSLSGPNTGELFF.

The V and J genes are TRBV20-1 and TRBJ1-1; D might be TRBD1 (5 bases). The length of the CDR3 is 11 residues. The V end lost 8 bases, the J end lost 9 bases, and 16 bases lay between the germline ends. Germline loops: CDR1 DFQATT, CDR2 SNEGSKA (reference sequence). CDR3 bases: TGCAGTTGGGGCGGGTCCGGAAAAGCTTTCTTT. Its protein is CSWGGSGKAFF.

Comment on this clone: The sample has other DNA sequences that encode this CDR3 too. CDR3 DNA: TGTGCCAGCAGCTTGGGTCTGCTCACAGATACGCAGTATTTT. Protein sequence: CASSLGLLTDTQYF. V and J are TRBV5-4 and TRBJ2-3; D is uncertain. V lost 0 bases and J lost 2, with 7 bases in between. The CDR3 sequence is 14 residues long. The germline V gene encodes CDR1 SGHNT and CDR2 YYREEE (reference sequence). Variable domain in full (rest from reference TRBV5-4 and TRBJ2-3): ETGVTQSPTHLIKTRGQQVTLRCSSQSGHNTVSWYQQALGQGPQFIFQYYREEENGRGNFPPRFSGLQFPNYSSELNVNALELDDSALYLCASSLGLLTDTQYFGPGTRLTVL.

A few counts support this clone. The DNA of the CDR3 is TGTGCCAGCAGTTTCATAACGGGGTCCGAAGAGACCCAGTACTTC. This encodes CASSFITGSEETQYF. The J gene is TRBJ2-5, the V gene TRBV2; D possibly corresponds to TRBD2 (5 bases). Germline lookup yields CDR1 SNHLY and CDR2 FYNNEI. The CDR3 length is 15 residues. The germline V and J ends were trimmed by 5 bases and 3 bases, with 16 bases remaining between them.

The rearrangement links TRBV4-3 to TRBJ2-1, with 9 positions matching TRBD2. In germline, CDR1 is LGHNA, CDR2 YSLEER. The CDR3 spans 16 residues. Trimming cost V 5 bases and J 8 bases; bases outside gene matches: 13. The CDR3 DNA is TGCGCCAGCAGCGTATCATCTGGCGGGAGGGCCCATGAGCAGTTCTTC. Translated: CASSVSSGGRAHEQFF.

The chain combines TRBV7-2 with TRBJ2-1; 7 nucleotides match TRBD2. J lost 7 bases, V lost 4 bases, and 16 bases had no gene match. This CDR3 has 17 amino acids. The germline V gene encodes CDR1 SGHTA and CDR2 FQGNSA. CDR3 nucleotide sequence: TGTGCCAGCAGCTCCAGCCCGGGCGGGAGCAGTAAGAATGAGCAGTTCTTC. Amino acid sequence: CASSSSPGGSSKNEQFF.

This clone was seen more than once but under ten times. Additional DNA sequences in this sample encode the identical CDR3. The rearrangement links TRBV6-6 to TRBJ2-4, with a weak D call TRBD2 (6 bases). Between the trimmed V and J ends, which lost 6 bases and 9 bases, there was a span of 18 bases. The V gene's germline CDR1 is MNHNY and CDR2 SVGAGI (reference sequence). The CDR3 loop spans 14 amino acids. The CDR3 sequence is CASRPTRSFGIQYF. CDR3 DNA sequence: TGTGCCAGCAGGCCGACTAGGTCGTTCGGCATTCAGTACTTC.

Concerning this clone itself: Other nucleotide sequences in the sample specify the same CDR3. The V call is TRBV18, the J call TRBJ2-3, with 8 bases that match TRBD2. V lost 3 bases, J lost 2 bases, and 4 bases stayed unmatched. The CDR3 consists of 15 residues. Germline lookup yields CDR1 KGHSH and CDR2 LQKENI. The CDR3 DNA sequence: TGTGCCAGCTCACCCGGGACTAGTTCCACAGATACGCAGTATTTT. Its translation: CASSPGTSSTDTQYF.

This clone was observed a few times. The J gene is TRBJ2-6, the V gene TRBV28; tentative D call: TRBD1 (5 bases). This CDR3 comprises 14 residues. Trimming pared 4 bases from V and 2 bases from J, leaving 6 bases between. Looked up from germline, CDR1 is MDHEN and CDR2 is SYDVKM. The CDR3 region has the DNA TGTGCCAGCAGTTCGACAGCTGGGGCCAACGTCCTGACTTTC. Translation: CASSSTAGANVLTF.

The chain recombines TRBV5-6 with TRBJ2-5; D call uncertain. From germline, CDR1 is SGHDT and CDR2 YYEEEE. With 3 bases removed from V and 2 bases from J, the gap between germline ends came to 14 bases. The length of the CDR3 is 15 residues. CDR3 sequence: CASSYPAMGQETQYF. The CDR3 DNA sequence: TGTGCCAGCAGCTACCCGGCCATGGGGCAAGAGACCCAGTACTTC.

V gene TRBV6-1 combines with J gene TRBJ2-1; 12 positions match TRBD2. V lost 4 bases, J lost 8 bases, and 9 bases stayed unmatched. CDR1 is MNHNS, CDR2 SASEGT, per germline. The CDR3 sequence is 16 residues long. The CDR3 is CASSGGWTSGIYEQFF. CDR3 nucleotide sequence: TGTGCCAGCAGTGGGGGATGGACTAGCGGGATATATGAGCAGTTCTTC.

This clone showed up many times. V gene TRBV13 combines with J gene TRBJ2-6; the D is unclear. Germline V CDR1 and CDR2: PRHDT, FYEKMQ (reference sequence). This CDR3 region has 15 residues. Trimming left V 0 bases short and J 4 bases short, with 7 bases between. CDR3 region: CASSLGEHGANVLTF. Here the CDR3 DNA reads TGTGCCAGCAGCTTAGGGGAGCACGGGGCCAACGTCCTGACTTTC.

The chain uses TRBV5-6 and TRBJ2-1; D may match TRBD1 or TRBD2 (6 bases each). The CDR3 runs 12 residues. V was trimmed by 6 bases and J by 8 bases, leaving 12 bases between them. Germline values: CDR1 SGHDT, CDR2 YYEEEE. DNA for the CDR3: TGTGCCAGCACCATGGGGGGCGATGAGCAGTTCTTC. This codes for CASTMGGDEQFF.

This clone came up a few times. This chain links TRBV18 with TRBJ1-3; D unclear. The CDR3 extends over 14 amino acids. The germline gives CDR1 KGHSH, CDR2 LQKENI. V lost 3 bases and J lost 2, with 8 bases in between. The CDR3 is CASSPGVTGNTIYF. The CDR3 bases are TGTGCCAGCTCACCTGGAGTTACTGGAAACACCATATATTTT. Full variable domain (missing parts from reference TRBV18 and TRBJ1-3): NAGVMQNPRHLVRRRGQEARLRCSPMKGHSHVYWYRQLPEEGLKFMVYLQKENIIDESGMPKERFSAEFPKEGPSILRIQQVVRGDSAAYFCASSPGVTGNTIYFGEGSWLTVV.

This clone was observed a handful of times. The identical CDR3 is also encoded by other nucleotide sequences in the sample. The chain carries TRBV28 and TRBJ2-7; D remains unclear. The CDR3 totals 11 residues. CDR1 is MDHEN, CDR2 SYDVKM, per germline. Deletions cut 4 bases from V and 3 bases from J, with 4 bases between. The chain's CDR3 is CASSSNYEQYF. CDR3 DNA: TGTGCCAGCAGTTCAAACTACGAGCAGTACTTC.

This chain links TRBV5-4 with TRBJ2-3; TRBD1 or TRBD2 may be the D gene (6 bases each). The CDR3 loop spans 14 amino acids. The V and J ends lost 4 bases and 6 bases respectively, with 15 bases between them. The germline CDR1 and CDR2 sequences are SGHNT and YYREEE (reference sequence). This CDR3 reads CASSPQMGGDTQYF. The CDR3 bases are TGTGCCAGCAGCCCCCAGATGGGGGGCGATACGCAGTATTTT.

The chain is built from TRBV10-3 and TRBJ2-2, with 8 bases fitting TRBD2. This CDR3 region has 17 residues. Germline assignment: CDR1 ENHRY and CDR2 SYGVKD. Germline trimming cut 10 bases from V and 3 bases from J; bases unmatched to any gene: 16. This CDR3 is CATFPRGVAGHTGELFF. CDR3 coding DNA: TGTGCCACCTTCCCCAGAGGGGTAGCGGGACACACCGGGGAGCTGTTTTTT.

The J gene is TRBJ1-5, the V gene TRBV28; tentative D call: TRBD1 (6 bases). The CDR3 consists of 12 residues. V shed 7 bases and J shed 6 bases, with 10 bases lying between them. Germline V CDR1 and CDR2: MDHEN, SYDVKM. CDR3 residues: CASIGGLQPQHF. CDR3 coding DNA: TGTGCCAGCATAGGGGGGCTTCAGCCCCAGCATTTT.

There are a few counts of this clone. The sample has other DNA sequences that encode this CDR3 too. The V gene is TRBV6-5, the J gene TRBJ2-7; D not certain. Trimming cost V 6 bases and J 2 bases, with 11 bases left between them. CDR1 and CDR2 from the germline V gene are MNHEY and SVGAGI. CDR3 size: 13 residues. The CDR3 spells CASSLTAAYEQYF. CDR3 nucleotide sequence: TGTGCCAGCAGCCTCACGGCGGCCTACGAGCAGTACTTC.